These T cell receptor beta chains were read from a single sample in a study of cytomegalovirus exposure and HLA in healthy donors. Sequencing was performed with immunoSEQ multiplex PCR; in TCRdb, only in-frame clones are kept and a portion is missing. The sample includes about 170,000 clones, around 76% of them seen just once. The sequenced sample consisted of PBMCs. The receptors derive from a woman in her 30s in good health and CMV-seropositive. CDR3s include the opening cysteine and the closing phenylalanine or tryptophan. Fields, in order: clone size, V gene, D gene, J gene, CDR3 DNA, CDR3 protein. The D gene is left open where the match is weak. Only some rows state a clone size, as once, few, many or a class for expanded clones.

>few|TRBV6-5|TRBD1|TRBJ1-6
TGTGCCAGCAGTTACTCGACAGGGAATTCACCCCTCCACTTT
CASSYSTGNSPLHF
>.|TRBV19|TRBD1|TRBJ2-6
TGTGCCAGTAGTATGGGAATGGGACAGGGTTCTGGGGCCAACGTCCTGACTTTC
CASSMGMGQGSGANVLTF
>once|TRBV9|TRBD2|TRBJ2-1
TGTGCCAGCAGCTTTAGCCCGGGACTAGTAACTAGTGAGCAGTTCTTC
CASSFSPGLVTSEQFF
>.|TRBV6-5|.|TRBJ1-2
TGTGCCAGCAGTTTAGTTGGGGCGAGCTTCTATGGCTACACCTTC
CASSLVGASFYGYTF
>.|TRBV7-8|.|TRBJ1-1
TGTGCCAGCAGCTTAGGCGCAGGGATGAACACTGAAGCTTTCTTT
CASSLGAGMNTEAFF
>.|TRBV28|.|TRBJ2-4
TGTGCCAGCAGTTTCCAAGGAGTAGCCAAAAACATTCAGTACTTC
CASSFQGVAKNIQYF
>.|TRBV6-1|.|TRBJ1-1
TGTGCCAGCATGAGGGCCAAGAACACTGAAGCTTTCTTT
CASMRAKNTEAFF
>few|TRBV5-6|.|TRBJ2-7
TGTGCCAGCAGCTTGGCGGGTTATGGTGAGCAGTACTTC
CASSLAGYGEQYF
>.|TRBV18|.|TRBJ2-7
TGTGCCAGCTCACCACCAGGGACACTCTACGAGCAGTACTTC
CASSPPGTLYEQYF
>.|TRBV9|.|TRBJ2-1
TGTGCCAGCAGCGCACTAAGCGGACAGATCTACAATGAGCAGTTCTTC
CASSALSGQIYNEQFF
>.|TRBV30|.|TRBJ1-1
TGTGCTTGGAATCAGAACACTGAAGCTTTCTTT
CAWNQNTEAFF
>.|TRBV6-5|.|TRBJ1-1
TGTGCCAGCAGTTACTCCTCCACGGGGGTAGCTTTCTTT
CASSYSSTGVAFF
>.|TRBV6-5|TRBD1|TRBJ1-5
TGTGCCAGCAGTTACTCTGGGACAGGGAATCAGCCCCAGCATTTT
CASSYSGTGNQPQHF
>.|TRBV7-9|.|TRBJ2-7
TGTGCCAGCAGCTTAGACGCGTACTACGAGCAGTACTTC
CASSLDAYYEQYF
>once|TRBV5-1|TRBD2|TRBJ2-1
TGCGCCAGCAGCTTGCTAACGGGGGGAAACAATGAGCAGTTCTTC
CASSLLTGGNNEQFF
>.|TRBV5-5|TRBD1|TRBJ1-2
TGTGCCAGCAGCTGGACAGGGGGGAATGGCTACACCTTC
CASSWTGGNGYTF
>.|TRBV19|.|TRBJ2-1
TGTGCCAGTAGTATAGGGGCTACCCCTGAGCAGTTCTTC
CASSIGATPEQFF
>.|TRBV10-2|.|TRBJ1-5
TGCGCCAGCAGTGAGCGGGGGGCGTTGAGCAATCAGCCCCAGCATTTT
CASSERGALSNQPQHF
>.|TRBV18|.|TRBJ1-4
TGTGCCAGCTCACCACCGGATGTAAAGAGAGGAGAAAAACTGTTTTTT
CASSPPDVKRGEKLFF
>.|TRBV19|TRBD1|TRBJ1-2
TGTGCCAGTAGGGCGACAGGGGACGATGGCTACACCTTC
CASRATGDDGYTF
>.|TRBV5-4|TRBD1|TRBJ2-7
TGTGCCAGCAGCTTGGGTTTGACAGGGTCGGGAGAGCAGTACTTC
CASSLGLTGSGEQYF
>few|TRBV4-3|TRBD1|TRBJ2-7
TGCGCCAGCAGCCAGGGGACAGCAAACTCCTACGAGCAGTACTTC
CASSQGTANSYEQYF
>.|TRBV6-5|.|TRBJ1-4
TGTGCCAGCAGGGAGACAGACAATGAAAAACTGTTTTTT
CASRETDNEKLFF
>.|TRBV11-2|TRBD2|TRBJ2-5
TGTGCCAGCAGCTTATCGACCATAGCGGGAGGGAGGGAGACCCAGTACTTC
CASSLSTIAGGRETQYF
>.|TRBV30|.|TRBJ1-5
TGTGCCTGGACAGGTCTTAGCAATCAGCCCCAGCATTTT
CAWTGLSNQPQHF
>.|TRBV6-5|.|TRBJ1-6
TGTGCCAGCAGTTACCGCCCAGATTCACCCCTCCACTTT
CASSYRPDSPLHF
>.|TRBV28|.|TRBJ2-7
TGTGCCAGCAGTATCCACCCCGGGACACCTTCCTACGAGCAGTACTTC
CASSIHPGTPSYEQYF
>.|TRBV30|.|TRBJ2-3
TGTGCCTGGAGTGTTCGGGGAGCAACAGATACGCAGTATTTT
CAWSVRGATDTQYF
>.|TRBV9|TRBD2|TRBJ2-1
TGTGCCAGCAGCTCTCGGAGCGGGAGTATGAATGAGCAGTTCTTC
CASSSRSGSMNEQFF
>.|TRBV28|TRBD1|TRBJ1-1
TGTGCCAGCTTCCATGCCGGGACAGCGAACACTGAAGCTTTCTTT
CASFHAGTANTEAFF
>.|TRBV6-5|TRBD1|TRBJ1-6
TGTGCCAGCAGTTACCGCGGGACAGTTTATAATTCACCCCTCCACTTT
CASSYRGTVYNSPLHF
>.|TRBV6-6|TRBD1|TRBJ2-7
TGTGCCAGCAGCTATGCCGACAGGGCCTACGAGCAGTACTTC
CASSYADRAYEQYF
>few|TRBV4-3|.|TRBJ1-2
TGCGCCAGCAGCCAAAGGTTTTCTTCGGGAGAATTGACCTATGGCTACACCTTC
CASSQRFSSGELTYGYTF
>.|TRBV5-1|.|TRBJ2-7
TGCGCCAGCAGCTTGGCCGTCAGTACCGCTGCCGAGCAGTACTTC
CASSLAVSTAAEQYF
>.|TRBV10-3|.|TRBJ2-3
TGTGCCATCAGTGAGTCTGGGAGTTCCACAGATACGCAGTATTTT
CAISESGSSTDTQYF
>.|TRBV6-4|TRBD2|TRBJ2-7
TGTGCCAGCAGTGACTCGAGAGAGTCTAGCGGGAGGTACCCCTCCTACGAGCAGTACTTC
CASSDSRESSGRYPSYEQYF
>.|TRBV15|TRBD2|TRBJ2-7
TGTGCCACCAGCAAGCGGGAGACCTACGAGCAGTACTTC
CATSKRETYEQYF
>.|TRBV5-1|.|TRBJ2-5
TGCGCCAGCAGCTTGGGGGCAGAAGAGACCCAGTACTTC
CASSLGAEETQYF
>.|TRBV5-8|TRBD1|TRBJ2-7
TGTGCCAGCAGCCCTTCGACAGGGCCCGAGCAGTACTTC
CASSPSTGPEQYF
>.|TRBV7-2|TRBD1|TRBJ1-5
TGTGCCAGCAGCAAGGACAGGGGGCTAAGTTCAGGGCAGCCCCAGCATTTT
CASSKDRGLSSGQPQHF
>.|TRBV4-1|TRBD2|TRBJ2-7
TGCGCCAGCAGCCTCAGCGGGGCCTACGAGCAGTACTTC
CASSLSGAYEQYF
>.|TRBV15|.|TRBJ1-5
TGTGCCACCAGCCGCGCAGGGAATAGTGGGGGCAATCAGCCCCAGCATTTT
CATSRAGNSGGNQPQHF
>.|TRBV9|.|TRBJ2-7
TGTGCCAGCAGCGATCAGTACGAGCAGTACTTC
CASSDQYEQYF